The text below deals with one T cell receptor (beta chain). This may stem from a read error, because a much larger clone lies one nucleotide away. The data were taken from a study of T cells in Graves' hyperthyroidism and ophthalmopathy. CDR1 GTSNPN and CDR2 SVGIG come from the germline V gene (reference sequence). CDR3 length equals 16 residues. The V end was cut by 0 bases, the J end by 7 bases, with 16 bases between. RNA transcripts provided the source from which TCR beta CDR3 regions were amplified. When the TCR CDR3 underwent first-round RT-PCR, the HTBI primer set was used. One entry per CDR3 protein results from TCRdb running MiXCR on the multiplex PCR reads. In the table there are approximately 600,000 distinct CDR3 sequences, 14% of which are singletons.

Sequenced material: blood. The TCR comes from a woman in her 30s with Graves' hyperthyroidism that later progressed to Graves' ophthalmopathy. The chain is built from TRBV30 and TRBJ1-6, with D uncertain. The chain's CDR3 is CAWSVQRIRLNSPLHF. The CDR3 DNA sequence: TGTGCCTGGAGTGTACAACGCATCCGATTGAATTCACCCCTCCACTTT.